These T cell receptor beta chains were read from a single sample in a study of shared clonotypes between healthy human individuals. Assay: immunoSEQ multiplex PCR; the TCRdb copy retains only in-frame clones and omits some. The sample includes about 330,000 clones, 74% of them seen just once. Sequences were obtained from memory CD4+ T cells sorted from blood. The source of these receptors is a man aged 30-40 years in good health. Each CDR3 is given with its conserved first and last residue. Fields, in order: J gene, V gene, CDR3 length, CDR3 protein.

j_call: TRBJ2-3
v_call: TRBV29-1
cdr3_length: 12
cdr3_aa: CSVQTGADTQYF

j_call: TRBJ2-1
v_call: TRBV29-1
cdr3_length: 11
cdr3_aa: CGLAGYNEQFF

j_call: TRBJ2-1
v_call: TRBV28
cdr3_length: 15
cdr3_aa: CASVTREGGYNEQFF

j_call: TRBJ2-5
v_call: TRBV5-1
cdr3_length: 11
cdr3_aa: CASSLEKTQYF

j_call: TRBJ2-7
v_call: TRBV6-5
cdr3_length: 13
cdr3_aa: CASGGQGNYEQYF

j_call: TRBJ1-3
v_call: TRBV9
cdr3_length: 16
cdr3_aa: CASSVASQGAGNTIYF

j_call: TRBJ1-2
v_call: TRBV28
cdr3_length: 13
cdr3_aa: CASQLQGNYGYTF

j_call: TRBJ1-5
v_call: TRBV30
cdr3_length: 16
cdr3_aa: CAWRSGGMHSNQPQHF

j_call: TRBJ1-5
v_call: TRBV27
cdr3_length: 19
cdr3_aa: CASSPMGGRGRYSNQPQHF

j_call: TRBJ1-2
v_call: TRBV4-1
cdr3_length: 17
cdr3_aa: CASSQDRAWTGSLYYTF

j_call: TRBJ2-7
v_call: TRBV25-1
cdr3_length: 18
cdr3_aa: CASSEQADMAPDFGEQYF

j_call: TRBJ2-7
v_call: TRBV6-1
cdr3_length: 14
cdr3_aa: CASSGRLSGYEQYF

j_call: TRBJ2-3
v_call: TRBV14
cdr3_length: 15
cdr3_aa: CASSQRQGGADTQYF